The entry below describes one T cell receptor beta chain. Antigen specificity is unknown. Germline V gene sequence: CDR1 SGHVS, CDR2 FQNEAQ. The trim removed 0 bases at V and 3 bases at J, leaving 14 bases unmatched. The CDR3 length is 18 residues. The data are from a study of identifying expanded T cells in peripheral blood. General observations from the study: Across healthy donors, higher total template counts meant significantly greater roughly two-week count variance. Over two and four weeks, about 17 and 20 clones changed, versus more than 1 between replicates.

During the collection period, no donor immune events like infections were recorded. Libraries were prepared by immunoSEQ multiplex PCR; TCRdb keeps only in-frame clonotypes and omits some of them. Seen here are roughly 61,000 clones, roughly 90% observed once, and the top ten hold roughly 3.5%. The sequenced sample consisted of blood. The sequence was collected from a person aged 18 to 75 in good health. This chain uses TRBV7-8 with TRBJ2-7; 7 bases fit TRBD2. This CDR3 reads CASSLASGAGEGNYEQYF. CDR3 bases: TGTGCCAGCAGCTTAGCTTCTGGGGCTGGGGAGGGAAACTACGAGCAGTACTTC.